A selection of T cell receptor beta chains follows, all from one sample in a study of blood T cell repertoires in COVID-19. This table comes from immunoSEQ multiplex PCR, and its TCRdb copy is limited to in-frame clones, with some not included. This table holds 90,000 or so clones, around 90% found once. Sequenced sample: peripheral blood. The receptors come from a man aged 60 to 69 with COVID-19, enrolled during active disease. The CDR3 runs from the conserved cysteine through the conserved F or W. Fields, in order: CDR3 DNA, CDR3 protein, J gene, V gene, D gene, CDR3 length. The D gene is left open where the match is weak.

CDR3nt: TGTGCCAGCAGCACAGGAAATTCACCCCTCCACTTT
CDR3aa: CASSTGNSPLHF
j_gene: TRBJ1-6
v_gene: TRBV7-9
d_gene: .
len: 12

CDR3nt: TGTGCCAGCAGTTTCAGTGCTGAGCAGTTCTTC
CDR3aa: CASSFSAEQFF
j_gene: TRBJ2-1
v_gene: TRBV6-2/TRBV6-3
d_gene: .
len: 11

CDR3nt: TGCGCCAGCAGCTCGTTCCCGGCGGGCCGTATTCCCTATGGCTACACCTTC
CDR3aa: CASSSFPAGRIPYGYTF
j_gene: TRBJ1-2
v_gene: TRBV5-1
d_gene: .
len: 17

CDR3nt: TGCGCCAGCAGCCAGCAAGCGGGACTAGCGGGAGAGGTTGAGCAGTTCTTC
CDR3aa: CASSQQAGLAGEVEQFF
j_gene: TRBJ2-1
v_gene: TRBV4-1
d_gene: TRBD2
len: 17

CDR3nt: TGTGCCAGCAGCTTATACACCGCCTTAGAGACCCAGTACTTC
CDR3aa: CASSLYTALETQYF
j_gene: TRBJ2-5
v_gene: TRBV7-9
d_gene: .
len: 14

CDR3nt: TGTGCCAGCAGCGGTACAGGGAATCAGCCCCAGCATTTT
CDR3aa: CASSGTGNQPQHF
j_gene: TRBJ1-5
v_gene: TRBV7-9
d_gene: .
len: 13

CDR3nt: TGTGCCTGGAGTGGAGGGAACACTGAAGCTTTCTTT
CDR3aa: CAWSGGNTEAFF
j_gene: TRBJ1-1
v_gene: TRBV30
d_gene: .
len: 12

CDR3nt: TGTGCCAGTAGTATAGGAGGGGGTGAGCAGTTCTTC
CDR3aa: CASSIGGGEQFF
j_gene: TRBJ2-1
v_gene: TRBV19
d_gene: .
len: 12

CDR3nt: TGTGCCAGCAGCGTGGAGGGAATAGGGAATTCACCCCTCCACTTT
CDR3aa: CASSVEGIGNSPLHF
j_gene: TRBJ1-6
v_gene: TRBV9
d_gene: .
len: 15

CDR3nt: TGTGCCAGTAGTAGCCTAGCGGAGCGGAAAGATACGCAGTATTTT
CDR3aa: CASSSLAERKDTQYF
j_gene: TRBJ2-3
v_gene: TRBV19
d_gene: TRBD2
len: 15

CDR3nt: TGTGCCAGCAGTTTAGTCAGGGGTATGAGCAATCAGCCCCAGCATTTT
CDR3aa: CASSLVRGMSNQPQHF
j_gene: TRBJ1-5
v_gene: TRBV28
d_gene: .
len: 16

CDR3nt: TGTGCCAGCAGTTTTGAGGGCCCCGACAGGGGTAATTCACCCCTCCACTTT
CDR3aa: CASSFEGPDRGNSPLHF
j_gene: TRBJ1-6
v_gene: TRBV28
d_gene: TRBD1
len: 17

CDR3nt: TGTGCCAGCTCACCACCTGGGGGGATGAACACTGAAGCTTTCTTT
CDR3aa: CASSPPGGMNTEAFF
j_gene: TRBJ1-1
v_gene: TRBV18
d_gene: .
len: 15

CDR3nt: TGTGCCAGCAGCCTAGATCGTAGTCAGCCCCAGCATTTT
CDR3aa: CASSLDRSQPQHF
j_gene: TRBJ1-5
v_gene: TRBV6-4
d_gene: .
len: 13

CDR3nt: TGTGCCAGCAGTGCCCTGACAGGCCAACAGTCACCCCTCCACTTT
CDR3aa: CASSALTGQQSPLHF
j_gene: TRBJ1-6
v_gene: TRBV27
d_gene: .
len: 15

CDR3nt: TGTGCCAGCGGCTCCGGGACTACATACAATGAGCAGTTCTTC
CDR3aa: CASGSGTTYNEQFF
j_gene: TRBJ2-1
v_gene: TRBV13
d_gene: TRBD2
len: 14

CDR3nt: TGTGCCAGCCGCGTAAGTCGCAATCAGCCCCAGCATTTT
CDR3aa: CASRVSRNQPQHF
j_gene: TRBJ1-5
v_gene: TRBV28
d_gene: .
len: 13